These 9 T cell receptor beta chains originate from one sample sequenced in a study of control samples from healthy donors and cancer patients. Sequencing was performed with immunoSEQ multiplex PCR; in TCRdb, only in-frame clones are kept and a portion is missing. The sample holds 140,000 or so clones; 85% to 95% are singletons and the top ten take around 14%. Sequenced input: PBMCs. These receptors originate from a man aged 55 to 70 with colorectal cancer.

The chain couples TRBV24-1 to TRBJ1-1, with D hard to call. Per germline, CDR1 KGHDR and CDR2 SFDVKD. The V end was cut by 3 bases, the J end by 7 bases, with 5 bases between. This CDR3 contains 11 residues. In DNA, the CDR3 is TGTGCCACCAGTGATAGCTTTGAAGCTTTCTTT. This sequence encodes CATSDSFEAFF.

The chain combines TRBV6-1 with TRBJ2-5; 7 bases are a match to TRBD1. This CDR3 has 14 residues. Germline values: CDR1 MNHNS, CDR2 SASEGT. V was clipped by 3 bases and J by 5 bases; unmatched bases: 6. The CDR3 DNA reads TGTGCCAGCAGTGATATAGACAGGGTGGAGACCCAGTACTTC. Protein product: CASSDIDRVETQYF.

In its sample, this clone was seen once. The chain recombines TRBV3-1 (or the pseudogene TRBV3-2) with TRBJ2-3, with D perhaps matching TRBD2 (5 bases). The V gene lost 2 bases and the J gene lost 6 bases, with 24 bases spanning the gap. This CDR3 is built from 18 residues. In germline, CDR1 is LGHDT, CDR2 YNNKEL (reference sequence). For the CDR3, the DNA is TGTGCCAGCAGCCAAACCCCGGCTAGCCCATATTTGAGGGATACGCAGTATTTT. Its translation: CASSQTPASPYLRDTQYF.

V is TRBV19 and J is TRBJ2-1; tentatively, D is TRBD2 (5 bases). Per germline, CDR1 LNHDA and CDR2 SQIVND (reference sequence). V lost 4 bases and J 4 bases, leaving 11 bases between the germline ends. There are 14 residues in the CDR3. In nucleotides, the CDR3 is TGTGCCAGTAGTAAGGAGGATACTTACAATGAGCAGTTCTTC. Its translation: CASSKEDTYNEQFF.

On this clone: Different DNA sequences within this sample yield the same CDR3. The chain links TRBV15 to TRBJ1-5, with a weak D call TRBD1 (5 bases). Germline CDR1 LNHNV, CDR2 YYDKDF (reference sequence). The CDR3 is 15 residues long. The ends were cut back, 0 bases at V and 7 bases at J, with 13 bases in the middle. The CDR3 protein is CATSRDKGRRQPQHF. The CDR3 DNA follows: TGTGCCACCAGCAGAGATAAGGGACGTCGGCAGCCCCAGCATTTT.

The chain recombines TRBV6-5 with TRBJ1-2; 7 nucleotides line up with TRBD1. The CDR3 length is 12 residues. With 11 bases clipped from V and 8 bases from J, the junction kept 11 bases outside the gene matches. Germline V gene lookup returns CDR1 MNHEY and CDR2 SVGAGI. For the CDR3, the DNA is TGTGCCTCCACAGGGGATGCGGTAGGCTACACCTTC. It specifies CASTGDAVGYTF.

V and J are TRBV3-1 (or the pseudogene TRBV3-2) and TRBJ1-5, with D hard to call. Germline CDR1 reads LGHDT; CDR2 reads YNNKEL (reference sequence). This CDR3 has 14 amino acids. Trimming removed 4 bases from V and 4 bases from J, with 11 bases in between. CDR3 coding DNA: TGTGCCAGCAGCCCTAACTACGGGAATCAGCCCCAGCATTTT. It is translated as CASSPNYGNQPQHF.

The V call is TRBV10-3, the J call TRBJ1-5, with 9 bases aligning to TRBD1. The germline CDR1 and CDR2 sequences are ENHRY and SYGVKD. The trim removed 6 bases at V and 2 bases at J, leaving 8 bases unmatched. CDR3 length: 16 residues. The CDR3 nucleotides are TGTGCCATCAGCGAACAGGGGGCGGGTGGCAATCAGCCCCAGCATTTT. Translation gives CAISEQGAGGNQPQHF.

The DNA for the CDR3 is TGTGCCAGCTCACCTTCCCTAGCAATCACAGATACGCAGTATTTT. Protein: CASSPSLAITDTQYF. This rearrangement joins TRBV18 to TRBJ2-3; D might be TRBD2 (5 bases). Germline lookup yields CDR1 KGHSH and CDR2 LQKENI. The CDR3 sequence is 15 residues long. The germline V and J ends were trimmed by 3 bases and 2 bases, with 12 bases remaining between them.